This is a list of T cell receptor beta chains from one sample in a study of graft-versus-host responses after intestinal transplantation. No antigens are known for them. Repertoires were generated with immunoSEQ multiplex PCR, while TCRdb's copy carries only in-frame clones and drops some. Among about 120,000 clones listed, just under 95% were seen once. Sequenced here: unstimulated CD8+ T cells sorted from spleen or lymph node cells, sampled before transplant. These receptors all come from a human donor who was the organ donor for an intestinal transplant. Both conserved end residues are part of each CDR3. The D gene is left open where the match is weak. Clone size appears in some rows only: once, few, many, or a class for an expanded clone.

>TRBJ2-2|-|TRBV9|-
CASSAGTGNTGELFF
TGTGCCAGCAGCGCCGGGACTGGGAACACCGGGGAGCTGTTTTTT
>TRBJ2-1|-|TRBV6-5|TRBD2
CASSYSSGSYYNEQFF
TGTGCCAGCAGTTACTCTAGCGGGAGTTATTACAATGAGCAGTTCTTC
>TRBJ2-3|-|TRBV2|-
CASSEPPRGYTQYF
TGTGCCAGCAGTGAACCCCCACGGGGTTATACGCAGTATTTT
>TRBJ1-1|-|TRBV5-6|TRBD1
CASSFVQGGTEAFF
TGTGCCAGCAGCTTCGTCCAGGGGGGAACCGAAGCTTTCTTT
>TRBJ2-7|-|TRBV12-5|TRBD1
CASGYGTGGHHEQYF
TGTGCTAGTGGCTACGGGACAGGGGGCCACCACGAGCAGTACTTC
>TRBJ1-5|-|TRBV19|-
CASSSYRAFGQPQHF
TGTGCCAGTAGTAGCTACAGGGCGTTCGGACAGCCCCAGCATTTT
>TRBJ1-1|-|TRBV7-2|-
CASSPRTKNTEAFF
TGTGCCAGCAGCCCAAGGACGAAAAACACTGAAGCTTTCTTT
>TRBJ2-5|-|TRBV6-6|TRBD1
CASSTGQGAQETQYF
TGTGCCAGCAGTACGGGACAGGGTGCCCAAGAGACCCAGTACTTC
>TRBJ2-7|-|TRBV7-9|TRBD1
CASRSGQGSYEQYF
TGTGCCAGCAGGTCGGGACAGGGATCCTACGAGCAGTACTTC
>TRBJ2-3|once|TRBV16|-
CASSWAGDGTDTQYF
TGTGCCAGCAGCTGGGCAGGAGATGGCACAGATACGCAGTATTTT
>TRBJ1-2|-|TRBV11-2|TRBD1
CASSPGGVGGYTF
TGTGCCAGCAGCCCAGGGGGGGTAGGGGGCTACACCTTC
>TRBJ2-5|-|TRBV4-1|-
CASSQGQGSQTQYF
TGCGCCAGCAGCCAAGGGCAGGGGAGTCAGACCCAGTACTTC
>TRBJ2-7|-|TRBV10-3|TRBD2
CATLSGSSYEQYF
TGTGCCACCCTAAGCGGGAGCTCCTACGAGCAGTACTTC
>TRBJ2-3|once|TRBV9|TRBD2
CASSVGAGVSFWDTQYF
TGTGCCAGCAGCGTAGGGGCGGGAGTAAGTTTTTGGGATACGCAGTATTTT
>TRBJ2-7|once|TRBV4-2|-
CASSQVVSKNGARTYEQYF
TGTGCCAGCAGCCAAGTCGTCTCAAAAAACGGGGCTCGCACCTACGAGCAGTACTTC
>TRBJ1-2|once|TRBV6-1|TRBD1
CASSQTTGTYYGYTF
TGTGCCAGCAGTCAAACGACAGGGACTTACTATGGCTACACCTTC
>TRBJ2-1|-|TRBV19|TRBD1
CASSIGGQGEQFF
TGTGCCAGTAGTATAGGGGGACAGGGTGAGCAGTTCTTC
>TRBJ2-4|-|TRBV9|-
CASSVVSGENIQYF
TGTGCCAGCAGCGTAGTTAGCGGAGAGAACATTCAGTACTTC
>TRBJ1-1|-|TRBV29-1|-
CSVEFKNTEAFF
TGCAGCGTTGAATTTAAGAACACTGAAGCTTTCTTT